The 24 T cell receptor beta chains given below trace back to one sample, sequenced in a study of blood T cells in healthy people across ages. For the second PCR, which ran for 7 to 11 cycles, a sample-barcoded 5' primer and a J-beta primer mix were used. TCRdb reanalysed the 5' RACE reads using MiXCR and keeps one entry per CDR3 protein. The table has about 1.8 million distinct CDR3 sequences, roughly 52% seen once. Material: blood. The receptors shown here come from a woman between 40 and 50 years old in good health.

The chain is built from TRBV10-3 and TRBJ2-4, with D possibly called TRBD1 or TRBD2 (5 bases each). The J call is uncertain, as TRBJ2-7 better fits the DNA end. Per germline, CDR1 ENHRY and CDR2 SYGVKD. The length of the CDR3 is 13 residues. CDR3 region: CAIRIPGAYEQYF. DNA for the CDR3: TGTGCCATCAGGATACCCGGGGCTTACGAGCAGTACTTC.

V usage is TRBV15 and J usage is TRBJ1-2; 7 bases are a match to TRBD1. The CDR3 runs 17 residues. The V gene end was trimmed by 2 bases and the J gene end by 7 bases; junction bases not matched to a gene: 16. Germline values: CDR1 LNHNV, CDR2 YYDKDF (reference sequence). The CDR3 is CATSRRDSVQLRGGYTF. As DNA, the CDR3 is TGTGCCACCAGCAGACGGGACAGCGTGCAATTGCGGGGTGGCTACACCTTC.

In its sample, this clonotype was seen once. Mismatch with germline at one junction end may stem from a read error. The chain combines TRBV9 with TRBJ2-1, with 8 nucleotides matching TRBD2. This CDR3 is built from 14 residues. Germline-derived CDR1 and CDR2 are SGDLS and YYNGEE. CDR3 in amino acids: CASSAGGQNKEQFF. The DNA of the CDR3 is TGTGCCAGCAGCGCGGGGGGGCAGAACAAGGAGCAGTTCTTC.

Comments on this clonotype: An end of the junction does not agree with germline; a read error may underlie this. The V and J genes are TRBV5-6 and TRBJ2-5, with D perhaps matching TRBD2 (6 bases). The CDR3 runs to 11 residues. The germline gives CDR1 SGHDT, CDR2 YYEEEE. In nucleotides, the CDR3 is TGTGCCAGCAACTTGGGGGGAGAGCAGTACTTC. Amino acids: CASNLGGEQYF.

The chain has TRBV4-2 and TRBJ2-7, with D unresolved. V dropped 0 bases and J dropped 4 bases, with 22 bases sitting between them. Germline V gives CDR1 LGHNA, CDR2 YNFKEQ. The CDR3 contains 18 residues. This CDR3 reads CASSQDLSSRAKGYEQYF. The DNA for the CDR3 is TGTGCCAGCAGCCAAGATCTCTCTAGTCGAGCGAAGGGTTACGAGCAGTACTTC.

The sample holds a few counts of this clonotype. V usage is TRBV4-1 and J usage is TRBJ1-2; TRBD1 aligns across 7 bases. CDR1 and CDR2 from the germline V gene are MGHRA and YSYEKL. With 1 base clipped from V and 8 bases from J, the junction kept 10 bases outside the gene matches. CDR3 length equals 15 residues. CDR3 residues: CASSQGVTGIEGYTF. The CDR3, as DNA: TGCGCCAGCAGCCAAGGCGTGACAGGGATAGAAGGCTACACCTTC.

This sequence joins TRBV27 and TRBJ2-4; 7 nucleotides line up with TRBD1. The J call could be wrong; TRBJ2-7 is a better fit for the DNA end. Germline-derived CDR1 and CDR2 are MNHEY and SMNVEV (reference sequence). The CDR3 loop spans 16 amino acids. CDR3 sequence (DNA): TGTGCCAGCAGTAGCCGGGACAGCCCAAATCCCTACGAGCAGTACTTC. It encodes CASSSRDSPNPYEQYF.

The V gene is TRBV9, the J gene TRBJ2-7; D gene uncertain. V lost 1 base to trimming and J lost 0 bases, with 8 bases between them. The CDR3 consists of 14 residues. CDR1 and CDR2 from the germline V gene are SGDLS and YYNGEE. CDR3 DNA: TGTGCCAGCAGCGTATTACAGAACTCCTACGAGCAGTACTTC. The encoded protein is CASSVLQNSYEQYF.

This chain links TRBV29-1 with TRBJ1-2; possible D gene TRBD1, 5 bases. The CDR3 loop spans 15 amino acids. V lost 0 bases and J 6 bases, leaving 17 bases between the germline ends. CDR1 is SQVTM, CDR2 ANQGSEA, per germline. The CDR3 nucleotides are TGCAGCGTTGAAGATGCGTCTGGGACTGATGATGGCTACACCTTC. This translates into CSVEDASGTDDGYTF.

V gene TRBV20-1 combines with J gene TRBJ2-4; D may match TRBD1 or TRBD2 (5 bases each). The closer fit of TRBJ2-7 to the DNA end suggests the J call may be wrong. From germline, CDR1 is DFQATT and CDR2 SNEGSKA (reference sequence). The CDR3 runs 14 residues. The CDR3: CSPSPGTHPYEQYF. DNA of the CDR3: TGCAGTCCCTCACCCGGGACCCACCCCTACGAGCAGTACTTC.

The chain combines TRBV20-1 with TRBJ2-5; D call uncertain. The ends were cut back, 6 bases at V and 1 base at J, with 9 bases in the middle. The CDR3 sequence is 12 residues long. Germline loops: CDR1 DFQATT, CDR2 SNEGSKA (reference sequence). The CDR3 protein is CSARMGQETQYF. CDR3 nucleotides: TGCAGTGCGAGGATGGGCCAAGAGACCCAGTACTTC.

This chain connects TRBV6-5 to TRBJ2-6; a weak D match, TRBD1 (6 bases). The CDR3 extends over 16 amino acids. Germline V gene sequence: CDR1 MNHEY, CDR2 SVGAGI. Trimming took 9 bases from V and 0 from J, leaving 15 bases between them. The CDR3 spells CASNRQATSGANVLTF. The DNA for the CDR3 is TGTGCCAGTAACCGACAGGCAACCTCTGGGGCCAACGTCCTGACTTTC.

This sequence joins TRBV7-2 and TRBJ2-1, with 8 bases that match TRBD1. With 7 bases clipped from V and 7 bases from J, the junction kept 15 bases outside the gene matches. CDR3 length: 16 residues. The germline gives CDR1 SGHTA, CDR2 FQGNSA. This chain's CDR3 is CASTRPGQACVNEQFF. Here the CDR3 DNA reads TGTGCCAGCACCAGGCCGGGACAGGCGTGTGTGAATGAGCAGTTCTTC.

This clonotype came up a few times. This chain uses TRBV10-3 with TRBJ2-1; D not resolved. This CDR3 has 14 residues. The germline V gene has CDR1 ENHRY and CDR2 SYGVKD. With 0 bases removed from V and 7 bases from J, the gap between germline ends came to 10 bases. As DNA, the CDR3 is TGTGCCATCAGTGAGTCTCCCCCAAGGAATGAGCAGTTCTTC. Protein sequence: CAISESPPRNEQFF.

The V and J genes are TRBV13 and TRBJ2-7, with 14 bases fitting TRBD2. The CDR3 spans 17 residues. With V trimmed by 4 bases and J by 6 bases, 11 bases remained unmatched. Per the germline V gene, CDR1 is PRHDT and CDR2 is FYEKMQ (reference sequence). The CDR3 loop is CASSSGTSGGRSLEQYF. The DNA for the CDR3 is TGTGCCAGCAGCTCGGGGACTAGCGGGGGCCGAAGCCTCGAGCAGTACTTC.

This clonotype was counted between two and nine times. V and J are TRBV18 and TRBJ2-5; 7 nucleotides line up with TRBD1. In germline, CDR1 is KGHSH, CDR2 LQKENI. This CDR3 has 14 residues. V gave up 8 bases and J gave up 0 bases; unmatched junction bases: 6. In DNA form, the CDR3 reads TGTGCCAGCCGACCGGGACAGAACCAAGAGACCCAGTACTTC. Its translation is CASRPGQNQETQYF.

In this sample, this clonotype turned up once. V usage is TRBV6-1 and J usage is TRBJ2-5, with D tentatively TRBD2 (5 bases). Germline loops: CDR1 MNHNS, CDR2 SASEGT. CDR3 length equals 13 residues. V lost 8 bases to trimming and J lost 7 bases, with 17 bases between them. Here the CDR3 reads CASHLDGGGTQYF. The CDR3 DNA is TGTGCCAGCCACCTGGACGGCGGAGGGACCCAGTACTTC.

The CDR3 reads CASSPTGGWGEAFF. Here the CDR3 DNA reads TGTGCCAGCAGTCCGACAGGGGGCTGGGGTGAAGCTTTCTTT. The rearrangement links TRBV27 to TRBJ1-1; 10 bases agree with TRBD1. There are 14 residues in the CDR3. In germline, CDR1 is MNHEY, CDR2 SMNVEV (reference sequence). V lost 5 bases and J lost 7; bases outside the gene matches: 7.

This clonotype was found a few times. The CDR3 region is CSANQGTYEQYF. The CDR3 nucleotides are TGCAGCGCCAACCAGGGCACCTACGAGCAGTACTTC. The V gene is TRBV29-1, the J gene TRBJ2-7, with D possibly TRBD1 on 5 matching bases. V dropped 7 bases and J dropped 2 bases, with 12 bases sitting between them. Germline CDR1 is SQVTM and CDR2 is ANQGSEA. The CDR3 spans 12 residues.

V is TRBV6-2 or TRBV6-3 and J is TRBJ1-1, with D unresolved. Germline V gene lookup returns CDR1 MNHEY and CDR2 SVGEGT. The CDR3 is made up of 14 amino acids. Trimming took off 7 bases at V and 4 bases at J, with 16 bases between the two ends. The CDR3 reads CASKKGREVTEAFF. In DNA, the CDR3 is TGTGCCAGCAAGAAAGGGCGGGAGGTCACTGAAGCTTTCTTT.

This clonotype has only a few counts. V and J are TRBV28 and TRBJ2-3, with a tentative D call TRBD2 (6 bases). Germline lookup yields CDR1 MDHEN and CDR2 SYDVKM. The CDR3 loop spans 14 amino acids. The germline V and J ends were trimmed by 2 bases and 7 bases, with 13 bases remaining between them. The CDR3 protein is CASSLADYPHTQYF. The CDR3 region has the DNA TGTGCCAGCAGTTTAGCGGACTACCCACATACGCAGTATTTT.

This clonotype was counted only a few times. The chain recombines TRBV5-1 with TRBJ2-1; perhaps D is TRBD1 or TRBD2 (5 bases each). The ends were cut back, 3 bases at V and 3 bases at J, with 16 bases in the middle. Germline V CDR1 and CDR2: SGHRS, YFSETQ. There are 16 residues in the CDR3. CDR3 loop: CASSSARDHIYNEQFF. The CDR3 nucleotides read TGCGCCAGCAGCTCCGCTCGGGACCATATCTACAATGAGCAGTTCTTC.

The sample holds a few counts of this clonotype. The CDR3, as DNA: TGCAGTGCTAGAGTCACGGGGGGCTCACCCTACGAGCAGTACTTC. The encoded protein is CSARVTGGSPYEQYF. The chain is built from TRBV20-1 and TRBJ2-7; D is perhaps TRBD2 (7 bases). Germline V gives CDR1 DFQATT, CDR2 SNEGSKA (reference sequence). The CDR3 has 15 residues. Trimming stripped 1 base from V and 2 bases from J, with 15 bases between.

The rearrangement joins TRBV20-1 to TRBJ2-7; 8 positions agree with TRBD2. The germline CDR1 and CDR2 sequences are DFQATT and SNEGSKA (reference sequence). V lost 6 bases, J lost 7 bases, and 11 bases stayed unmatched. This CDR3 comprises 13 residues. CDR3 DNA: TGCAGTGCCGGGGGGGACTCTCACAATGAGCAGTACTTC. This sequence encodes CSAGGDSHNEQYF.